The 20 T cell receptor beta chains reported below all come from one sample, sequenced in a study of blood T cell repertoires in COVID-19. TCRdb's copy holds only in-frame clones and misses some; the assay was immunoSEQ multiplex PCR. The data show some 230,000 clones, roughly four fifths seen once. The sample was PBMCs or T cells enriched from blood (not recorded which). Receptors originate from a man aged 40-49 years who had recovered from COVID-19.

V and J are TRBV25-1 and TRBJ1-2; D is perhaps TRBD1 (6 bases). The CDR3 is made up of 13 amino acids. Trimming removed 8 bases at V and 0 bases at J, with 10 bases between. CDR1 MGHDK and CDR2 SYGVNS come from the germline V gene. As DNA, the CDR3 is TGTGCCAGCTCCGGACAGTCTAACTATGGCTACACCTTC. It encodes CASSGQSNYGYTF.

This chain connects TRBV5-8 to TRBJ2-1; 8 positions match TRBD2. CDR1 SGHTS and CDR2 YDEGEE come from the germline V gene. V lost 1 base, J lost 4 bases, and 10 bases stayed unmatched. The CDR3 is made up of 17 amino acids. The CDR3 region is CASSLLWLAGSYNEQFF. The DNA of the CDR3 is TGTGCCAGCAGCTTGTTATGGCTAGCGGGTTCATACAATGAGCAGTTCTTC.

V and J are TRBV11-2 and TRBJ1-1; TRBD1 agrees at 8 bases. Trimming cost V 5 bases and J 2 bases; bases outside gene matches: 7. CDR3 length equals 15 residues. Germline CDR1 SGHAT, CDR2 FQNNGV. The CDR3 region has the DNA TGTGCCAGCAGCATCTACAGGGGGACCAACACTGAAGCTTTCTTT. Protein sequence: CASSIYRGTNTEAFF.

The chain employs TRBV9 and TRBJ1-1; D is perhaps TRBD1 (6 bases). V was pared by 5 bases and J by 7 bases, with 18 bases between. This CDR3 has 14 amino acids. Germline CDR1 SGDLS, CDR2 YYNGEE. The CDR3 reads CASSRDTTWGEAFF. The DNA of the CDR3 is TGTGCCAGCAGTCGGGACACAACCTGGGGTGAAGCTTTCTTT.

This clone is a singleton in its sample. CDR3 region: CASSPPGDTEAFF. CDR3 bases: TGTGCCAGCAGCCCCCCGGGGGACACTGAAGCTTTCTTT. The chain recombines TRBV28 with TRBJ1-1; D is possibly TRBD1 (5 bases). Germline V gives CDR1 MDHEN, CDR2 SYDVKM. V was clipped by 6 bases and J by 3 bases, with 11 bases between them. CDR3 length: 13 amino acids.

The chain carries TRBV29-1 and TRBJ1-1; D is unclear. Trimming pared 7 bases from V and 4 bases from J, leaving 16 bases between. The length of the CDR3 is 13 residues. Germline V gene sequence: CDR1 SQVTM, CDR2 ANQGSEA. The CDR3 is CSGVKDEGTEAFF. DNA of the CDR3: TGCAGCGGAGTTAAGGACGAGGGCACTGAAGCTTTCTTT.

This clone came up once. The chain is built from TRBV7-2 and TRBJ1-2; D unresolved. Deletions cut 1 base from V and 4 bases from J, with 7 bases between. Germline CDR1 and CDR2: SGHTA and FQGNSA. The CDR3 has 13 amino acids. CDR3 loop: CASSLGGIYGYTF. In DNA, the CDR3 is TGTGCCAGCAGCTTAGGCGGAATCTATGGCTACACCTTC.

The CDR3 region is CASSDAFLQSYEQYF. CDR3 bases: TGTGCCAGCAGCGACGCATTCCTACAGAGCTACGAGCAGTACTTC. The chain employs TRBV7-2 and TRBJ2-7; the D is unclear. The CDR3 sequence is 15 residues long. V was cut by 5 bases and J by 3 bases, with 17 bases left in between. From germline, CDR1 is SGHTA and CDR2 FQGNSA.

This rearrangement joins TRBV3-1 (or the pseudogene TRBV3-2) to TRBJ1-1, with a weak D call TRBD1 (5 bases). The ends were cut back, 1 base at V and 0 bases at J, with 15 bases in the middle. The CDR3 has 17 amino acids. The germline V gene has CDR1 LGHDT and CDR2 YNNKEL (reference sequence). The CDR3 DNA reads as TGTGCCAGCAGCCAAGGCCGGAATAGGGGAATGAACACTGAAGCTTTCTTT. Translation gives CASSQGRNRGMNTEAFF.

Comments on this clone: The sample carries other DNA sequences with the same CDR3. The CDR3 loop is CASSFGLADDNEQFF. CDR3 bases: TGCGCCAGCAGCTTTGGGCTAGCGGATGACAATGAGCAGTTCTTC. The chain is built from TRBV5-1 and TRBJ2-1, with 7 positions matching TRBD2. The V and J ends lost 2 bases and 5 bases, in that order; junction bases with no gene match: 7. This CDR3 is built from 15 residues. CDR1 and CDR2 (germline): SGHRS, YFSETQ.

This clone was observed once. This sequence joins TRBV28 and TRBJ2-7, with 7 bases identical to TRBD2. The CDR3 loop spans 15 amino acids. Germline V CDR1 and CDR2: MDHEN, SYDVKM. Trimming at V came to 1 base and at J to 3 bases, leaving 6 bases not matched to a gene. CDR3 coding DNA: TGTGCCAGCAGTTTATCGGGGGAGGGTCTCTACGAGCAGTACTTC. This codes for CASSLSGEGLYEQYF.

CDR3 protein: CASSQRAQETQYF. In nucleotides, the CDR3 is TGTGCCAGCAGCCAGCGGGCACAAGAGACCCAGTACTTC. The chain links TRBV3-1 (or the pseudogene TRBV3-2) to TRBJ2-5, with TRBD2 as a possible D gene (5 bases). This CDR3 is built from 13 residues. Looked up from germline, CDR1 is LGHDT and CDR2 is YNNKEL (reference sequence). The germline V and J ends were trimmed by 3 bases and 2 bases, with 7 bases remaining between them.

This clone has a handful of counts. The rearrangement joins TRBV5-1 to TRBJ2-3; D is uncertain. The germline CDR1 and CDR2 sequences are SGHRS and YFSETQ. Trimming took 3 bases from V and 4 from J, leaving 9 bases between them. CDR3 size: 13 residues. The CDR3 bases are TGCGCCAGCAGCTCTGTTCCGTCAGATACGCAGTATTTT. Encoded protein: CASSSVPSDTQYF.

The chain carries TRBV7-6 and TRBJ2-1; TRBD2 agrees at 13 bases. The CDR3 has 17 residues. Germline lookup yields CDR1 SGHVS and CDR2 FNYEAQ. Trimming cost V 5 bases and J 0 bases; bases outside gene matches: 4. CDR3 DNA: TGTGCCAGCAGCCCGGGGACTAGCGGGAACTCCTACAATGAGCAGTTCTTC. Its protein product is CASSPGTSGNSYNEQFF.

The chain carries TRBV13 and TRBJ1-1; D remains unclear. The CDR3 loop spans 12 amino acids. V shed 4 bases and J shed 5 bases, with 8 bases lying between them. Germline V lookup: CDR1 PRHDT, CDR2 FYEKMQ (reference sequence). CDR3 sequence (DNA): TGTGCCAGCAGCTCGCGTAGAACTGAAGCTTTCTTT. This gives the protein CASSSRRTEAFF.

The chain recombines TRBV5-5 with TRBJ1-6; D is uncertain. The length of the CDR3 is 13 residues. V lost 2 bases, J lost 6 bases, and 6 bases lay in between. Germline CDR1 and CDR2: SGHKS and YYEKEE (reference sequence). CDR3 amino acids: CASSFSVNSPLHF. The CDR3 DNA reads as TGTGCCAGCAGCTTTTCGGTTAATTCACCCCTCCACTTT.

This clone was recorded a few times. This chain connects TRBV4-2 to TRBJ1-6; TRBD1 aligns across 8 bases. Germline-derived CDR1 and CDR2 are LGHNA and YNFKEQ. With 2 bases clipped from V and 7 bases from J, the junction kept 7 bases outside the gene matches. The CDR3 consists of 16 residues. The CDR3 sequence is CASSQFPGQVNSPLHF. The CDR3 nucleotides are TGTGCCAGCAGCCAATTCCCGGGACAGGTCAATTCACCCCTCCACTTT.

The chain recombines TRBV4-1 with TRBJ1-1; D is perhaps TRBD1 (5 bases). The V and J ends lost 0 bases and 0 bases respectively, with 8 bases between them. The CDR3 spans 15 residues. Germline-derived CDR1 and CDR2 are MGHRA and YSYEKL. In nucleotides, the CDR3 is TGCGCCAGCAGCCAAGAGCGGGGGATGAACACTGAAGCTTTCTTT. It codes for CASSQERGMNTEAFF.

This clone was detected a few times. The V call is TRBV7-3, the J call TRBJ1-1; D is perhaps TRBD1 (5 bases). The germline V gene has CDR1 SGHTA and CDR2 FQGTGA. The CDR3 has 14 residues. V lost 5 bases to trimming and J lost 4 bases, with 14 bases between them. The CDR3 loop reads CASSPGRGSTEAFF. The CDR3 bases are TGTGCCAGCAGCCCAGGTCGGGGGAGCACTGAAGCTTTCTTT.

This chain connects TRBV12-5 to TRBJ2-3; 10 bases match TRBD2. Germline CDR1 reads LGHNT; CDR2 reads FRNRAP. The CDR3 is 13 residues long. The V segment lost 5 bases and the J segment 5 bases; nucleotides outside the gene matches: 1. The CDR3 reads CASGLAGEDTQYF. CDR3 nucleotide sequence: TGTGCTAGTGGTCTAGCGGGGGAAGATACGCAGTATTTT.